These 11 T cell receptor beta chains were sequenced from one sample in a study of T cells after posttransplantation cyclophosphamide listed by TCRdb under 2016. Libraries were built with the immunoSEQ multiplex PCR assay. TCRdb re-hosts the immuneACCESS table, in-frame sequences only. Its copies lack some clones; in the studies checked, an unresolved V gene accounts for under half of them, and the cause for the rest is not known. This sample contains 35,000 to 45,000 clones, none of which is a singleton. The top ten clonotypes cover approximately 2.2% of the sample. Sequences were obtained from PBMCs. Source of these receptors: a man aged 35 to 55 in good health, CMV-negative, and a related stem cell transplant donor.

This clone was seen ten or more times. The CDR3 reads CASSLGHYTEAFF. The CDR3 coding sequence is TGTGCCAGCAGCTTGGGGCATTATACTGAAGCTTTCTTT. The chain recombines TRBV5-4 with TRBJ1-1; D not certain. CDR1 SGHNT and CDR2 YYREEE come from the germline V gene (reference sequence). The V end lost 0 bases, the J end lost 5 bases, and 8 bases lay between the germline ends. The CDR3 spans 13 residues.

This clone appeared many times. The chain joins TRBV10-3 to TRBJ1-1, with 7 bases matching TRBD1. CDR1 is ENHRY, CDR2 SYGVKD, per germline. The CDR3 length is 16 residues. The junction had 9 bases not matched to a gene; V was cut back by 3 bases and J by 2 bases. As DNA, the CDR3 is TGTGCCATCAGTGATGGGGGGCACAGGGGCAACACTGAAGCTTTCTTT. Protein product: CAISDGGHRGNTEAFF.

This clone was seen more than once but under ten times. V gene TRBV6-5 combines with J gene TRBJ2-2; D is perhaps TRBD2 (5 bases). The V and J ends lost 2 bases and 4 bases respectively, with 5 bases between them. This CDR3 comprises 13 residues. Germline CDR1 and CDR2: MNHEY and SVGAGI. The CDR3 reads CASSYGSTGELFF. CDR3 in DNA: TGTGCCAGCAGTTACGGGAGCACCGGGGAGCTGTTTTTT.

This clone has at least ten counts. The chain recombines TRBV6-5 with TRBJ2-7; 8 bases map to TRBD1. The CDR3 sequence is 16 residues long. The trim removed 0 bases at V and 6 bases at J, leaving 10 bases unmatched. Germline V gene data show CDR1 as MNHEY and CDR2 as SVGAGI. The CDR3 nucleotides read TGTGCCAGCAGTTACTCGAGTCAGGGGGCGCAAGGCGAGCAGTACTTC. Residues: CASSYSSQGAQGEQYF.

This clone has a handful of counts. The chain is built from TRBV10-3 and TRBJ1-2, with D perhaps matching TRBD1 (5 bases). The V gene lost 0 bases and the J gene lost 8 bases, with 19 bases spanning the gap. The CDR3 has 16 residues. Germline V lookup: CDR1 ENHRY, CDR2 SYGVKD. Here the CDR3 reads CAISESHGFGQSGYTF. The CDR3 DNA follows: TGTGCCATCAGTGAGTCTCATGGGTTTGGACAAAGCGGCTACACCTTC.

Ten or more counts support this clone. The chain combines TRBV11-1 with TRBJ1-4; TRBD1 aligns across 7 bases. Germline CDR1 and CDR2: SGHAT and FQDESV (reference sequence). This CDR3 has 17 amino acids. The trim removed 6 bases at V and 0 bases at J, leaving 10 bases unmatched. CDR3: CASRRDSKFATNEKLFF. As DNA, the CDR3 is TGTGCCAGCAGACGGGACAGCAAGTTTGCAACTAATGAAAAACTGTTTTTT. The whole variable domain, filled in from reference TRBV11-1 and TRBJ1-4, reads EAEVAQSPRYKITEKSQAVAFWCDPISGHATLYWYRQILGQGPELLVQFQDESVVDDSQLPKDRFSAERLKGVDSTLKIQPAELGDSAMYLCASRRDSKFATNEKLFFGSGTQLSVL.

DNA for the CDR3: TGTGCCAGCAGTTACTCTCGCCCGGGTACGGGGAACCAGTACTTC. Amino acid sequence: CASSYSRPGTGNQYF. The chain links TRBV6-5 to TRBJ2-5, with a possible D match to TRBD2 (5 bases). This CDR3 spans 15 amino acids. V lost 0 bases to trimming and J lost 10 bases, with 18 bases between them. The germline CDR1 and CDR2 sequences are MNHEY and SVGAGI.

This clone was counted ten times or more. V usage is TRBV6-1 and J usage is TRBJ1-6; D is perhaps TRBD1 (5 bases). V was cut by 10 bases and J by 5 bases, with 18 bases left in between. CDR3 length: 15 amino acids. Germline V gene sequence: CDR1 MNHNS, CDR2 SASEGT. CDR3 sequence (DNA): TGTGCCACCTTACCCTCAGGGCGGCATAATTCACCCCTCCACTTT. Protein product: CATLPSGRHNSPLHF.

This clone was observed many times. The V and J genes are TRBV29-1 and TRBJ1-1; perhaps TRBD1 as D (6 bases). The CDR3 contains 13 residues. V gave up 5 bases and J gave up 6 bases, with 16 bases separating them. Per the germline V gene, CDR1 is SQVTM and CDR2 is ANQGSEA. The CDR3 protein is CSVWGGSYSEAFF. CDR3 nucleotides: TGCAGCGTTTGGGGGGGCTCGTATTCTGAAGCTTTCTTT.

In this sample, this clone turned up many times. The chain joins TRBV4-1 to TRBJ2-7; 8 nucleotides agree with TRBD1. Per the germline V gene, CDR1 is MGHRA and CDR2 is YSYEKL. This CDR3 spans 18 amino acids. The V and J ends lost 0 bases and 1 base, in that order; junction bases with no gene match: 11. The CDR3 here is CASSQDRIPGQASYEQYF. For the CDR3, the DNA is TGCGCCAGCAGCCAAGATCGAATACCGGGACAGGCGTCCTACGAGCAGTACTTC.

The table lists this clone with many counts. This chain links TRBV6-5 with TRBJ2-5; D remains unclear. This CDR3 comprises 11 residues. With 2 bases removed from V and 5 bases from J, the gap between germline ends came to 3 bases. Germline lookup yields CDR1 MNHEY and CDR2 SVGAGI. The CDR3 region is CASSYLETQYF. The CDR3 nucleotides are TGTGCCAGCAGTTACCTGGAGACCCAGTACTTC.